These T cell receptor beta chains were read from a single sample in a study of blood T cells in healthy people across ages. TCRdb re-derived calls from the 5' RACE reads in MiXCR, one entry per CDR3 protein. The profile shows 850,000 or so distinct CDR3 sequences, about 28% of them singletons. Sequenced sample: blood. The receptors derive from a woman aged 80 or over in good health. Each CDR3 is given with its conserved first and last residue. D genes are given only for firm matches. Size values are once, few and many counts, or a class for expanded clones, and some rows have none.

length	D	V	size	J	DNA	CDR3
14	NA	TRBV7-2	few	TRBJ1-5	TGTGCCAGCAGCGACGGCCCGAGCAATCAGCCCCAGCATTTT	CASSDGPSNQPQHF
11	TRBD1	TRBV29-1	NA	TRBJ1-2	TGCAGCGCGAATACAGGGGCCGGCTACACCTTC	CSANTGAGYTF
14	TRBD1	TRBV10-3	many	TRBJ2-7	TGTGCCACCGCCGGGACAGGGAAATCCTACGAGCAGTACTTC	CATAGTGKSYEQYF
17	NA	TRBV11-2	few	TRBJ2-6	TGTACCAGCAGCCCAGCGACAGTTAACTCTGGGGCCAACGTCCTGACTTTC	CTSSPATVNSGANVLTF
15	TRBD1	TRBV6-2/TRBV6-3	NA	TRBJ1-4	TGTGCCAGCAGTTCAATGACAGGGGGCCAGGAAAAACTGTTTTTT	CASSSMTGGQEKLFF
15	NA	TRBV28	few	TRBJ1-1	TGTGCCAGCAGTTTACGACCGCCCCAAGGGACTGAAGCTTTCTTT	CASSLRPPQGTEAFF
15	NA	TRBV7-2	many	TRBJ1-2	TGTGCCAGCAGCCTAACAGGGCTTACTAACTATGGCTACACCTTC	CASSLTGLTNYGYTF
15	NA	TRBV20-1	many	TRBJ2-3	TGCAGTGCTACCTTAATAGAGAGTCCAACAGATACGCAGTATTTT	CSATLIESPTDTQYF
16	TRBD1	TRBV7-9	NA	TRBJ1-3	TGTGCCAGCAGCTTGAGCCTACAGGGGTTCGGAAACACCATATATTTT	CASSLSLQGFGNTIYF
15	NA	TRBV7-2	many	TRBJ2-3	TGTGCCAGCAGCCCAGCAGAGAGCCCGTTAAACACGCAGTATTTT	CASSPAESPLNTQYF
17	NA	TRBV6-1	many	TRBJ2-7	TGTGCCAGCAGTCGTAACACCGGAGGATTCAGCTCCTACGAGCAGTACTTC	CASSRNTGGFSSYEQYF
14	NA	TRBV2	NA	TRBJ1-4	TGTGCCAGCAAGAACCTACAGACTAATGAAAAACTGTTTTTT	CASKNLQTNEKLFF
18	NA	TRBV13	NA	TRBJ2-3	TGTGCCAGCAGCCGAAAGACCACGGACGGCCCCTCCACAGATACGCAGTATTTT	CASSRKTTDGPSTDTQYF
15	TRBD1	TRBV5-6	NA	TRBJ1-2	TGTGCCAGCAGCTTGGCGGACAGGGATAACTATGGCTACACCTTC	CASSLADRDNYGYTF
14	NA	TRBV7-2	many	TRBJ2-3	TGTGCCAGCAGCTCCAGACAGAGCACAGATACGCAGTATTTT	CASSSRQSTDTQYF
12	NA	TRBV6-6	few	TRBJ1-2	TGTGCCAGCAGTCCGAGGACCGATGGCTACACCTTC	CASSPRTDGYTF
14	TRBD1	TRBV5-1	NA	TRBJ1-6	TGCGCCAGCAGAGGGACAGGGATCAATTCACCCCTCCACTTT	CASRGTGINSPLHF
14	TRBD2	TRBV9	once	TRBJ2-1	TGTGCCAGCAGCGTAGCTAGCGGGGGACTCCCCCAGTTCTTC	CASSVASGGLPQFF
14	NA	TRBV18	NA	TRBJ1-5	TGTGCCAGCTCACCGGATTATAACAATCAGCCCCAGCATTTT	CASSPDYNNQPQHF
15	TRBD2	TRBV6-2/TRBV6-3	many	TRBJ2-3	TGTGCCAGCAGAGCTAGCGGGGGATACACAGATACGCAGTATTTT	CASRASGGYTDTQYF
15	NA	TRBV7-2	many	TRBJ1-6	TGTGCCAGCAGCTTAGCAAGGCGCTCGAATTCACCCCTCCACTTT	CASSLARRSNSPLHF
14	TRBD1	TRBV12-3/TRBV12-4	many	TRBJ2-5	TGTGCCAGCATCGAGGACAGGGGGCGGGAGACCCAGTACTTC	CASIEDRGRETQYF
15	NA	TRBV7-2	few	TRBJ2-7	TGTGCCTGCAGCTTAGAGCCAAGATTCACCTACGAGCAGTACTTC	CACSLEPRFTYEQYF
14	NA	TRBV7-2	NA	TRBJ1-4	TGTGCCAGCAGCTTAGCAACTTTTAATGAAAAACTGTTTTTT	CASSLATFNEKLFF
11	NA	TRBV7-2	NA	TRBJ1-2	TGTGCCAGCGACCGCGGGTATGGCCACACCTTC	CASDRGYGHTF
13	NA	TRBV2	NA	TRBJ1-5	TGTGCCAGCAGTGGTGAGGGAATCGATCCCGAGCATTTT	CASSGEGIDPEHF
15	TRBD2	TRBV5-1	many	TRBJ2-7	TGCGCCAGCAGCTTGGGGCAGGGAGGGACCTACGAGCAGTACTTC	CASSLGQGGTYEQYF
15	TRBD2	TRBV29-1	NA	TRBJ2-7	TGCAGCGTTGAAGATCAAGCGGGGGGCCCCTACGAGCAGTACTTC	CSVEDQAGGPYEQYF
15	TRBD2	TRBV20-1	many	TRBJ2-3	TGCAGTGCCATCACTAGCGGGGGAAGACGAGATACGCAGTATTTT	CSAITSGGRRDTQYF
13	TRBD2	TRBV20-1	many	TRBJ2-7	TGCAGTGCTCCTAAGCGGGGGGCCTACGAGCAGTACTTC	CSAPKRGAYEQYF
13	NA	TRBV19	few	TRBJ1-1	TGTGCCAGTAGTAACCAGGTGAACACTGAAGCTTTCTTT	CASSNQVNTEAFF
14	NA	TRBV30	few	TRBJ1-5	TGTGCCTGGAGTGGGGGGACTTTCAATCAGCCCCAGCATTTT	CAWSGGTFNQPQHF
15	TRBD1	TRBV10-3	many	TRBJ1-1	TGTGCCATCAGCCGGACAGGGTCGTCGGGCACTGAAGCTTTCTTT	CAISRTGSSGTEAFF
16	NA	TRBV24-1	many	TRBJ2-3	TGTGCCACCAGTGAACCTGGGGGATCTAGCACAGATACGCAGTATTTT	CATSEPGGSSTDTQYF
17	NA	TRBV11-2	few	TRBJ1-4	TGTGCCAGCAGCCGAGGCGGCAGTGCCACAACTAATGAAAAACTGTTTTTT	CASSRGGSATTNEKLFF
15	NA	TRBV6-1	few	TRBJ1-6	TGTGCCAGCAGAGTAAACCGGGAAGCAAATTCACCCCTCCACTTT	CASRVNREANSPLHF
12	NA	TRBV2	NA	TRBJ2-5	TGTGCTAGCAGTGACTGGGCGGGGACCCAGTACTTC	CASSDWAGTQYF
16	TRBD1	TRBV7-3	NA	TRBJ2-1	TGTGCCAGCAGCCCAATACGGGACAGGAGGTTCAATGAGCAGTTCTTC	CASSPIRDRRFNEQFF
15	NA	TRBV7-9	many	TRBJ2-3	TGTGCCAGCAGCTCCATAGGTACAGAGACAGATACGCAGTATTTT	CASSSIGTETDTQYF
13	TRBD1	TRBV7-9	many	TRBJ2-3	TGTGCCAGCAGCTTGACAGGGTTGGATACGCAGTATTTT	CASSLTGLDTQYF
15	NA	TRBV7-2	many	TRBJ1-2	TGTGCCAGCAGCGAGGGGGGAGCCTTTGGCTATGGCTACACCTTC	CASSEGGAFGYGYTF
15	TRBD2	TRBV27	many	TRBJ2-5	TGTGCCAGCAAGAAAGGGCGACTAGCCGGTGAGACCCAGTACTTC	CASKKGRLAGETQYF
16	NA	TRBV27	many	TRBJ1-2	TGTGCCAGCAGTTTCAACTTACAGGGAGGAAACTATGGCTACACCTTC	CASSFNLQGGNYGYTF
15	TRBD1	TRBV7-2	NA	TRBJ2-1	TGTGCCAGCGGGGACGGACAGGTTGAGAGCAATGAGCAGTTCTTC	CASGDGQVESNEQFF
14	NA	TRBV14	NA	TRBJ2-3	TGTGCCAGCAGCCCCTCGTTTTTGGCGGATACGCAGTATTTT	CASSPSFLADTQYF
13	NA	TRBV12-3/TRBV12-4	NA	TRBJ1-1	TGTGCCAGCAGCGTTACGATGGACACTGAAGCTTTCTTT	CASSVTMDTEAFF
14	NA	TRBV2	NA	TRBJ1-1	TGTGCCAGCAGTGAAATACAGGGGAACACTGAAGCTTTCTTT	CASSEIQGNTEAFF
14	NA	TRBV6-2/TRBV6-3	few	TRBJ2-2	TGTGCCAGCAGTTACTCCGGGACGAACGGGGAGCTGTTTTTT	CASSYSGTNGELFF
15	NA	TRBV20-1	many	TRBJ2-7	TGCAGTGCTTATACCGGGACATCCATCTCCTACGAGCAGTACTTC	CSAYTGTSISYEQYF
15	NA	TRBV5-1	many	TRBJ2-1	TGCGCCAGCAGACGAACTCCAGCCCCCTACAATGAGCAGTTCTTC	CASRRTPAPYNEQFF